This T cell receptor beta chain originates from a study of radiation and T cells in renal cell carcinoma. Study findings and constraints: Top tumor clonotypes rose in blood 2 weeks post-radiation, then contracted.

Sample time point: blood 4 weeks post-SBRT, at nephrectomy. The treatment is: 15 Gy SBRT to primary tumor, nephrectomy 4 weeks later. Clear cell pathology was present in this patient's renal cell carcinoma. This clone appeared once. What it binds is not known. The V gene end was trimmed by 3 bases and the J gene end by 1 base; junction bases not matched to a gene: 11. The length of the CDR3 is 17 residues. Germline V gene lookup returns CDR1 SEHNR and CDR2 FQNEAQ (reference sequence). Produced via immunoSEQ multiplex PCR; TCRdb's table is partial and in-frame only. The table includes 90,000 to 100,000 clones, around 80% detected once.

The source was blood, collected from a patient whose treatment included radiotherapy and nephrectomy. The rearrangement uses TRBV7-9 and TRBJ2-5; 7 bases align to TRBD2. The source of this sequence is a man aged 55 to 70 with renal cell carcinoma. The CDR3 here is CASSFGTGTTRQETQYF. Written as DNA, the CDR3 is TGTGCCAGCAGCTTTGGAACCGGGACTACACGCCAAGAGACCCAGTACTTC.